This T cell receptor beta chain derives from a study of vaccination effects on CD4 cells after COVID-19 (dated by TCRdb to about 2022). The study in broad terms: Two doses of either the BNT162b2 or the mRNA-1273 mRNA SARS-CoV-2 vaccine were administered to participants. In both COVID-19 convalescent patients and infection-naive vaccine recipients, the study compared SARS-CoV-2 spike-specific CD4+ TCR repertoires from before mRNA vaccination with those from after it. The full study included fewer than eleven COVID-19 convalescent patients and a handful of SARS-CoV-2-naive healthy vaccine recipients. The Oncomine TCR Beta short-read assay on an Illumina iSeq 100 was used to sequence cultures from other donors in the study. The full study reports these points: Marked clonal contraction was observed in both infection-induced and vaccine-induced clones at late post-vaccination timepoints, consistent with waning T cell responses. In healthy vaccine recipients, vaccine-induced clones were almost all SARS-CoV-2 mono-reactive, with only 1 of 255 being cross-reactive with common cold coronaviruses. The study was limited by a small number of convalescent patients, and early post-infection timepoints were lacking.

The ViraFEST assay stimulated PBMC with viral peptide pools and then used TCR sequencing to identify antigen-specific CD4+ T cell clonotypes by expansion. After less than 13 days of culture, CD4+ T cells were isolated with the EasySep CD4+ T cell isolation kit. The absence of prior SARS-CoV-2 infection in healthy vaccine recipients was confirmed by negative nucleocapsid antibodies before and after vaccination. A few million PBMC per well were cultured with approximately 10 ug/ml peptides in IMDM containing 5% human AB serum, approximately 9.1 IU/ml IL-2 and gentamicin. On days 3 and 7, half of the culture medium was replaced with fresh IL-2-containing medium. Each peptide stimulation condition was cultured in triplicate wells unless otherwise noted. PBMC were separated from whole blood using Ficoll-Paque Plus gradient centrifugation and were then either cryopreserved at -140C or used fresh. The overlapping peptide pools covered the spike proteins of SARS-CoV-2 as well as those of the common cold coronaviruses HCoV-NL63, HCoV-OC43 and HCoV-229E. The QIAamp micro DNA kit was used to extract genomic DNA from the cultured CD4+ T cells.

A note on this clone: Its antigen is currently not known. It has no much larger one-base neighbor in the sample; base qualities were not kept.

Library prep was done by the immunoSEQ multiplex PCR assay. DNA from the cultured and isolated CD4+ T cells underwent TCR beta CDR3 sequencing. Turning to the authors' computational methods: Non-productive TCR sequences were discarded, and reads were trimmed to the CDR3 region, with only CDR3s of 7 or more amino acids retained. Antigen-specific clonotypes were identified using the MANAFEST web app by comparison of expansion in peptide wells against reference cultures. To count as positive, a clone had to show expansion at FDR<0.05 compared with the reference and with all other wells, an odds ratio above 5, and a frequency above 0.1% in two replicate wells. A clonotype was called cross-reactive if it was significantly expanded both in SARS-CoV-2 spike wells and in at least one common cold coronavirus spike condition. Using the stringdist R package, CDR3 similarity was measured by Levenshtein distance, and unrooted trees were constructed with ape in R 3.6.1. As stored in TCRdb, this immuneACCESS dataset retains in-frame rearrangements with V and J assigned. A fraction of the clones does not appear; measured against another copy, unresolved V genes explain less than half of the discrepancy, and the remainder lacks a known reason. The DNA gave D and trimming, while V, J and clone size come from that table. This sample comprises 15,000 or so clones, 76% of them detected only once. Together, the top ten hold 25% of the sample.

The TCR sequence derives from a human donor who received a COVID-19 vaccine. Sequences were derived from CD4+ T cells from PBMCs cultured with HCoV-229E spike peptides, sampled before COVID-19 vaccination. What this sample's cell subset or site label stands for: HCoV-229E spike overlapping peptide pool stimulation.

The DNA sequence is TGTGCCATCAGGACTAGGGGCGGGGTTCTCGAGCAGTACTTC. The resulting protein is CAIRTRGGVLEQYF. The V gene is TRBV10-3 and the J gene is TRBJ2-7, with a weak D call of TRBD2 (6 bases match). From the germline V gene, CDR1 is ENHRY and CDR2 is SYGVKD. The CDR3 holds 14 amino acids from the cysteine to the phenylalanine. Just CDR3 DNA is preserved here, 42 bases in frame from base 1. The trim is 6 bases for V and 6 bases for J, with a gap of 18 bases between the germline ends.